Sequencing of this T cell receptor beta chain was carried out in a study of cytomegalovirus exposure and HLA in healthy donors. Germline V lookup: CDR1 MGHRA, CDR2 YSYEKL. The CDR3 spans 15 residues. The trim removed 4 bases at V and 7 bases at J, leaving 6 bases unmatched. The PCR used 60 Vbeta and 13 Jbeta primers. Clones were sequenced by immunoSEQ multiplex PCR, and TCRdb holds only the in-frame ones, with some missing. Of roughly 140,000 clones in the sample, 78% were seen once. The TCR was taken from a female donor in good health and CMV-seronegative. Input material: PBMCs. J is TRBJ1-4 and V is TRBV4-1; 10 bases are a match to TRBD1. CDR3 nucleotides: TGCGCCAGCAGCCTTTCCGGGACAGGGGCTGAAAAACTGTTTTTT. It encodes CASSLSGTGAEKLFF.